This T cell receptor (beta chain) was captured in a study of long-term antiretroviral therapy in people with HIV. Samples were assayed with immunoSEQ v3.0 at survey level. Assay used: immunoSEQ multiplex PCR; TCRdb lists only in-frame clones, some missing. The sample lists around 30,000 clones; about 95% were seen once. The sequenced sample was unsorted PBMCs, obtained 5.3 years after starting antiretroviral therapy. The receptor's source is a young man with HIV.

CDR3 sequence (DNA): TGTGCCAGTTACTCGGTTTGGAACACTGAAGCTTTCTTT. Residues: CASYSVWNTEAFF. The chain carries TRBV25-1 and TRBJ1-1; the D is unclear. The CDR3 consists of 13 residues. Germline CDR1 and CDR2: MGHDK and SYGVNS. V was clipped by 9 bases and J by 1 base, with 12 bases between them.